Described below is a single T cell receptor (beta chain) sequence and its context. Its target is unknown. The CDR3 runs to 13 residues. CDR1 and CDR2 from the germline V gene are LNHDA and SQIVND (reference sequence). Trimming took off 4 bases at V and 3 bases at J, with 9 bases between the two ends. The table came from immunoSEQ multiplex PCR; TCRdb's copy has only in-frame clones and leaves some out. This sample has 90,000 to 110,000 clones; over 75% occur once, and the top ten carry about 2.7%. The sample is drawn from a study of T cell responses to AZD1222 COVID-19 vaccine. The wider study: Second-dose recipients at about 4 or about 12 weeks were treated as one pooled group. Study-level points and caveats: Repertoires were collected only later (after the peak T cell response had occurred). Increases in Spike-specific TCR breadth and depth were seen after two AZD1222 doses.

The sample consisted of peripheral blood, taken on day 0 of AZD1222 vaccination. This chain links TRBV19 with TRBJ1-1; no definite D call. The TCR was taken from an adult in good health. CDR3 sequence reads: CASSTRSDTEAFF. The DNA for the CDR3 is TGTGCCAGTAGTACTAGATCCGACACTGAAGCTTTCTTT.